The source of this TCR beta chain is a study of shared clonotypes between healthy human individuals (dated by TCRdb to about 2020). The study in broad terms: A couple of women and a few men aged 18 to 49 years were included in the cohort. For each donor, CD4 naive and CD4 memory were each run on three plates, CD8 naive on two plates, and CD8 memory on one plate. To estimate repertoire size and how much clonotype sharing occurs between individuals, the study deeply sequenced the blood TCR repertoires of several healthy adults. To increase sequencing depth and limit assay-specific biases, different laboratories used diverse techniques to prepare libraries and sequence TCR repertoires. Leukapheresis yielded between about 0.85 and 9 billion PBMCs per donor. Points the paper makes about the study in general: Compared with non-shared clonotypes, clonotypes shared by all four sorted-subset donors had higher generation probabilities. Because the study included a small number of donors, the genetic and exposure-history diversity represented was limited. Sampling was limited to blood, and TCR repertoires in tissue likely differ from TCR repertoires in blood. Estimated clonotype richness was generally larger for naive than for memory subsets. Approximately 4.8% of naive CD4, 3.5% of naive CD8, approximately 2% of memory CD4, and about 0.4% of memory CD8 clonotypes were shared across four donors. Pairwise subsampling indicated that sequencing depth was expected to affect the degree of clonotype sharing among donors. Incomplete sequencing was indicated by rarefaction of sorted-subset datasets, despite the large sequencing depth.

Worth noting for this clone: Its cognate antigen has yet to be identified. Base qualities are not recorded, but no much larger clone differs from it by a single base.

The CDR3 runs 13 amino acids, cysteine and phenylalanine included. Left in the record is the CDR3 DNA by itself, 39 bases read in frame from the first base. Deletion took 0 bases off V and 3 bases off J, with a span of 5 bases between the germline ends. CDR1 is given as SGHRS and CDR2 as YFSETQ, both from the germline V gene. Using the deep immunoSEQ assay, TCR CDR3 regions were amplified from genomic DNA by multiplex PCR. Extracted genomic DNA from each cell subset was spread evenly across all wells of several immunoSEQ 96-well plates, with each plate serving as a replicate. For sorted subsets, each replicate PCR was loaded with around 220 ng genomic DNA, equivalent to 30,000 or so T cell genomes. Purified libraries were quantified with a Qubit 3.0 fluorometer, sized on a Bioanalyzer 2100, and re-quantified with the KAPA Library Quantification kit. Every immunoSEQ 96-well plate was sequenced on a dedicated single-read 150-cycle Illumina NextSeq 550 flow cell. For the original study's pipeline: Because the immunoSEQ output included only junctional sequences and no quality scores, the filtering could not be the same as the filtering used for full-length reads. To assign V/J genes and CDR3, sequences were annotated against IMGT germline references using PyIR, a Python wrapper for IgBLAST v1.9. Reads were filtered out if the reads had weak V/J assignments (E-value above 1e-6), no CDR3, stop codons, out-of-frame junctions, or ambiguous translated residues. V3J clonotypes were defined as sequences sharing the same inferred V gene, J gene, and CDR3 amino acid sequence. Percentage overlap between repertoires was computed as shared unique clonotypes divided by the size of the smaller repertoire. Three approaches were used to assess repertoire richness: RTK rarefaction, the Chao1 estimator, and Recon v2.1 estimates of unobserved clonotypes. OLGA was used to compute generation probabilities for all TCRbeta clonotypes that the gDNA method yielded from four donors. TCRdb obtained this table from immuneACCESS and retained in-frame rearrangements with V and J assigned. These tables miss some clones; where compared with another copy, unresolved V genes account for less than half of the shortfall, and the remainder is unexplained. That table supplies the V and J calls and clone size; D and trimming were determined from the DNA. For this sample there are more than 2 million clones; approximately 94% appear just once. Of the sample, more than 0.1% falls within the top ten clones.

Healthy HIV-negative adults with no recently reported acute infections or vaccinations were included as donors. Only Caucasian adults living in Nashville, Tennessee, USA were represented among the donors. Magnetic negative selection was used to enrich CD4+ T cells, after which naive cells were positively selected on CD45RA and the negative fraction became the memory subset. Blood was obtained by leukapheresis, after which PBMCs were separated by Ficoll-Histopaque density gradient centrifugation and cryopreserved in liquid nitrogen vapor phase. Analytical flow cytometry was used to check the purity and quantity of every magnetically sorted T cell population. From each sorted fraction, genomic DNA was isolated and quantified by UV absorbance on a Nanodrop 2000c.

The TCR comes from a man aged 18 to 35 in good health. The chain couples TRBV5-1 to TRBJ2-3; the D gene remains uncertain. The material sequenced was naive CD4+ T cells sorted from blood. Read against the paper, the sample's cell subset or site label means: CD45RA+ positively selected. The CDR3 region has the sequence CASSLAMTDTQYF. The nucleotide sequence is given as TGCGCCAGCAGCTTGGCGATGACAGATACGCAGTATTTT.